The 26 T cell receptor beta chains given below trace back to one sample, sequenced in a study of T cells expressing NK-cell markers (dated by TCRdb to the early 2020s). Libraries were built with 5' RACE. The instrument was an Illumina HiSeq 2000. One entry per CDR3 protein sequence results from the TCRdb reprocessing of the reads, with DNA left out. This sample's clone table shows roughly 160,000 distinct CDR3 sequences. Roughly a fifth of the sample is taken by the ten largest. The source material was blood T cells: a sorted CD56 or NKG2C T cell subset, CD4+ or CD8+ T cells, or bulk PBMC T cells (not recorded which). The receptor source for this set is a man aged 18-69 years in good health.

The J gene is TRBJ2-1, the V gene TRBV7-8. This CDR3 comprises 11 residues. Germline V lookup: CDR1 SGHVS, CDR2 FQNEAQ. The CDR3 spells CASSRRIEQFF.

The chain combines TRBV5-8 with TRBJ1-1; the D call of TRBD1 rests on TCRdb alone, since no DNA is present to check it. CDR3 length: 14 amino acids. Germline assignment: CDR1 SGHTS and CDR2 YDEGEE. This CDR3 is CASSTGTGVIEAFF.

The CDR3 sequence is CASSYSILPRAGELFF. J is TRBJ2-2 and V is TRBV6-5. CDR3 length: 16 amino acids. Germline-derived CDR1 and CDR2 are MNHEY and SVGAGI.

V usage is TRBV2 and J usage is TRBJ1-1. CDR3 length: 13 residues. Germline V gives CDR1 SNHLY, CDR2 FYNNEI. CDR3 sequence reads: CASSDAGWLEAFF.

The chain has TRBV9 and TRBJ2-7; TCRdb's D call of TRBD1 is untestable without DNA. Germline V gene data show CDR1 as SGDLS and CDR2 as YYNGEE. This CDR3 has 14 residues. CDR3 sequence: CASSPTGQSYEQYF. Using reference TRBV9 and TRBJ2-7 for the parts outside the CDR3, the full variable domain is DSGVTQTPKHLITATGQRVTLRCSPRSGDLSVYWYQQSLDQGLQFLIQYYNGEERAKGNILERFSAQQFPDLHSELNLSSLELGDSALYFCASSPTGQSYEQYFGPGTRLTVT.

The rearrangement links TRBV25-1 to TRBJ2-7; TCRdb selects TRBD1, and the lack of DNA leaves this call unchecked. The V gene's germline CDR1 is MGHDK and CDR2 SYGVNS. This CDR3 is 12 amino acids long. The chain's CDR3 is CASSTGGSEQYF.

The CDR3 loop reads CAIKGSGGHNEQFF. The chain joins TRBV10-3 to TRBJ2-1; TCRdb indicates TRBD2, and absent DNA this call remains unverified. The CDR3 runs to 14 residues. Germline CDR1 and CDR2: ENHRY and SYGVKD.

The rearrangement joins TRBV6-1 to TRBJ2-2; TCRdb's assignment of TRBD1 cannot be checked, as there is no DNA. Germline V gives CDR1 MNHNS, CDR2 SASEGT. This CDR3 spans 13 amino acids. Here the CDR3 reads CASAAGETGELFF.

The chain has TRBV12-3 or TRBV12-4 and TRBJ1-3; TCRdb lists TRBD1, though no DNA is available to test this call. This CDR3 is 17 amino acids long. CDR3 loop: CASSFSPGRSSGNTIYF.

The V call is TRBV19, the J call TRBJ2-3. CDR1 and CDR2 from the germline V gene are LNHDA and SQIVND (reference sequence). This CDR3 has 15 amino acids. CDR3 amino acids: CASSPTGLAGDTQYF.

The rearrangement joins TRBV28 to TRBJ1-4; TCRdb's D call, TRBD1, is unchecked because there is no DNA. The CDR3 covers 13 residues. The germline gives CDR1 MDHEN, CDR2 SYDVKM. CDR3 amino acids: CASSLLATGELFF.

The chain links TRBV2 to TRBJ2-7; TCRdb proposes TRBD1, but this gene call is untestable without DNA. This CDR3 is built from 13 residues. The V gene's germline CDR1 is SNHLY and CDR2 FYNNEI. The CDR3 reads CASRGRGLDEQYF.

The chain joins TRBV28 to TRBJ1-4. Germline V CDR1 and CDR2: MDHEN, SYDVKM. The CDR3 runs 17 residues. This chain's CDR3 is CASSLLGRAGTNEKLFF.

The V call is TRBV29-1, the J call TRBJ1-2. Germline lookup yields CDR1 SQVTM and CDR2 ANQGSEA. The CDR3 extends over 15 amino acids. This chain's CDR3 is CSVEYAYKGNYGYTF.

CDR3: CASSLPLSMERGERQETQYF. The gene calls are TRBV28 and TRBJ2-5; the TRBD1 assignment by TCRdb is unverifiable without DNA. Germline V gene data show CDR1 as MDHEN and CDR2 as SYDVKM. This CDR3 is 20 amino acids long.

The genes are TRBV2 and TRBJ2-3; no DNA is available, so the TRBD1 call from TCRdb remains unchecked. The CDR3 totals 15 residues. Germline V gene data show CDR1 as SNHLY and CDR2 as FYNNEI. The CDR3 sequence is CASSGGGGAPDTQYF. Looking up the rest from reference TRBV2 and TRBJ2-3 gives the full variable domain: EPEVTQTPSHQVTQMGQEVILRCVPISNHLYFYWYRQILGQKVEFLVSFYNNEISEKSEIFDDQFSVERPDGSNFTLKIRSTKLEDSAMYFCASSGGGGAPDTQYFGPGTRLTVL.

The chain links TRBV28 to TRBJ2-5; TCRdb names TRBD2, which stays unverified in the absence of DNA. Germline V gene sequence: CDR1 MDHEN, CDR2 SYDVKM. The CDR3 spans 17 residues. This CDR3 reads CASTGLAATEYQETQYF.

V gene TRBV7-9 combines with J gene TRBJ1-2. The CDR3 has 15 amino acids. Germline CDR1 is SEHNR and CDR2 is FQNEAQ (reference sequence). CDR3 sequence: CASSGEDTNNYGYTF.

The chain couples TRBV7-9 to TRBJ1-4; TCRdb's D call, TRBD1, is unchecked because there is no DNA. Germline assignment: CDR1 SEHNR and CDR2 FQNEAQ (reference sequence). There are 17 residues in the CDR3. This chain's CDR3 is CASSLADSGTPFGKLFF.

The chain uses TRBV20-1 and TRBJ1-5; TCRdb indicates TRBD1, and absent DNA this call remains unverified. Germline V gives CDR1 DFQATT, CDR2 SNEGSKA (reference sequence). This CDR3 has 15 amino acids. CDR3 sequence: CSASDQGISNQPQHF.

The chain couples TRBV6-1 to TRBJ2-3; TCRdb picks TRBD2, but there is no DNA to check that call. The CDR3 is 16 amino acids. Germline V gene sequence: CDR1 MNHNS, CDR2 SASEGT. The CDR3 spells CASSPWERGFSDTQYF.

CDR3 sequence: CASSFTERGLAKNIQYF. The chain combines TRBV5-5 with TRBJ2-4; the D gene TCRdb calls, TRBD2, cannot be checked with no DNA. From germline, CDR1 is SGHKS and CDR2 YYEKEE (reference sequence). The CDR3 covers 17 residues. Filled out from reference TRBV5-5 and TRBJ2-4, the complete variable domain reads DAGVTQSPTHLIKTRGQQVTLRCSPISGHKSVSWYQQVLGQGPQFIFQYYEKEERGRGNFPDRFSARQFPNYSSELNVNALLLGDSALYLCASSFTERGLAKNIQYFGAGTRLSVL.

The chain uses TRBV4-1 and TRBJ2-3; TCRdb calls TRBD1, which cannot be checked without DNA. The CDR3 runs 14 residues. Per the germline V gene, CDR1 is MGHRA and CDR2 is YSYEKL. CDR3: CASSQDQGADTQYF.

The chain recombines TRBV7-8 with TRBJ2-1; TCRdb's D call, TRBD1, is unchecked because there is no DNA. CDR3 length: 17 amino acids. Germline CDR1 SGHVS, CDR2 FQNEAQ. This CDR3 is CASSLALQGSSYNEQFF.

The chain combines TRBV11-1 with TRBJ2-6. The CDR3 has 19 residues. CDR1 and CDR2 from the germline V gene are SGHAT and FQDESV (reference sequence). The CDR3 loop reads CASSRLRGLTYSGANVLTF.

This chain connects TRBV7-6 to TRBJ2-1; TCRdb returns TRBD2, unconfirmable since there is no DNA. Germline CDR1 SGHVS, CDR2 FNYEAQ. This CDR3 has 18 amino acids. Here the CDR3 reads CASSSRSGLAVPYNEQFF.